Sequencing of this T cell receptor (beta chain) was carried out in a study of vaccination and CD4 T cells after COVID-19. Study in general: Stimulation used overlapping spike peptides from SARS-CoV-2, HCoV-NL63, HCoV-OC43 and HCoV-229E.

Stated treatment: approximately 9-day PBMC culture with coronavirus spike peptide pools or control peptides (ViraFEST assay). The unexposed donor gave CD4+ T cells before the COVID-19 pandemic (2011-2018). The CDR3 is made up of 14 amino acids. Trimming removed 6 bases from V and 5 bases from J, with 16 bases in between. The germline V gene has CDR1 MNHNS and CDR2 SASEGT. The Oncomine TCR Beta short-read assay sequenced DNA from cultured CD4+ T cells. Cultured CD4+ T cells were the source of extracted genomic DNA. TCRdb ran MiXCR on the PCR reads and lists one entry per CDR3 protein. The sample includes several thousand distinct CDR3 sequences, roughly 50% seen only once; the top ten take 24%. This clonotype came up a few times. Its antigen is unidentified.

Sequencing was carried out using CD4+ T cells from blood, cultured in vitro. This chain links TRBV6-1 with TRBJ2-5; D assignment may be TRBD1 or TRBD2 (5 bases each). This clonotype was sampled from a human donor in good health. The CDR3 reads CASSYDTGRETQYF. The DNA for the CDR3 is TGTGCCAGCAGCTATGACACGGGGCGGGAGACCCAGTACTTC.